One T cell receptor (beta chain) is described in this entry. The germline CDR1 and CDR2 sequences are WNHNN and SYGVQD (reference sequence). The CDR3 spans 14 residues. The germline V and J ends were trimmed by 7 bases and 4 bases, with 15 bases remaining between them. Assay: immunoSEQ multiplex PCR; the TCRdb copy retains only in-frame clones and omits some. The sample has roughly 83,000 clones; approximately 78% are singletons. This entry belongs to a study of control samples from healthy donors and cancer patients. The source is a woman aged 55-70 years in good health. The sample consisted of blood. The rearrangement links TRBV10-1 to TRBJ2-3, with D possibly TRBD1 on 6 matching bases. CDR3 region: CASKRDTGADTQYF. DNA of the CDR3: TGCGCCAGCAAGAGGGACACCGGTGCAGATACGCAGTATTTT.